Shown below are 16 T cell receptor beta chains from a single sample sequenced in a study of PD-L1 blockade in urothelial cancer. Sample time point: peripheral blood 6 weeks after treatment start. Produced via immunoSEQ multiplex PCR; TCRdb's table is partial and in-frame only. The sample lists 50,000 or so clones; 70% to 85% were seen once. The sample here was PBMCs, taken around atezolizumab (anti-PD-L1) treatment. The receptors shown here come from a man aged 50 or older with urothelial cancer.

The gene calls are TRBV19 and TRBJ1-6; D not certain. The CDR3 runs 16 residues. Trimming removed 6 bases from V and 4 bases from J, with 16 bases in between. Germline values: CDR1 LNHDA, CDR2 SQIVND (reference sequence). The CDR3 spells CASSPTREIYNSPLHF. In DNA, the CDR3 is TGTGCCAGTAGCCCAACCCGGGAGATATATAATTCACCCCTCCACTTT.

The chain joins TRBV18 to TRBJ2-2, with TRBD1 as a possible D gene (6 bases). CDR1 and CDR2 (germline): KGHSH, LQKENI. The CDR3 is 16 amino acids. V was pared by 2 bases and J by 0 bases, with 10 bases between. Here the CDR3 reads CASSPGRGSNTGELFF. CDR3 DNA sequence: TGTGCCAGCTCACCAGGCAGGGGATCGAACACCGGGGAGCTGTTTTTT.

The chain joins TRBV19 to TRBJ1-1; TRBD1 matches at 7 bases. The CDR3 consists of 13 residues. Germline CDR1 reads LNHDA; CDR2 reads SQIVND (reference sequence). V lost 5 bases and J lost 4; bases outside the gene matches: 4. In DNA form, the CDR3 reads TGTGCCAGTAGTTCACAGGGGTTCACTGAAGCTTTCTTT. The encoded protein is CASSSQGFTEAFF.

The chain combines TRBV11-3 with TRBJ1-6; TRBD1 might be the D (6 bases). Germline V gene data show CDR1 as SGHNT and CDR2 as YENEEA. The CDR3 has 18 residues. V lost 5 bases and J 12 bases, leaving 29 bases between the germline ends. CDR3 sequence: CASSPETGDNPWSKPLHF. The CDR3 bases are TGTGCCAGCAGCCCTGAAACCGGGGACAATCCATGGTCGAAACCCCTCCACTTT.

This chain joins TRBV19 and TRBJ2-7; 10 bases align to TRBD1. The CDR3 totals 13 residues. Germline V CDR1 and CDR2: LNHDA, SQIVND (reference sequence). V lost 5 bases, J lost 5 bases, and 3 bases stayed unmatched. The CDR3 protein is CASSETGGNEQYF. The CDR3 bases are TGTGCCAGTAGTGAGACAGGGGGCAACGAGCAGTACTTC.

This chain connects TRBV2 to TRBJ1-4; TRBD1 matches 7 bases. The germline CDR1 and CDR2 sequences are SNHLY and FYNNEI. Trimming at V came to 5 bases and at J to 8 bases, leaving 5 bases not matched to a gene. The CDR3 loop spans 13 amino acids. The CDR3 bases are TGTGCCAGCAGTCGGGACAGAAGAGAAAAACTGTTTTTT. Its translation is CASSRDRREKLFF.

The rearrangement joins TRBV4-3 to TRBJ1-1; TRBD1 aligns across 10 bases. Germline-derived CDR1 and CDR2 are LGHNA and YSLEER. This CDR3 region has 18 residues. V shed 1 base, J shed 1 base, and the junction held 9 bases outside the gene matches. In DNA, the CDR3 is TGCGCCAGCAGCCAAGTCCGACAGGGGGCCCGTAGGAACACTGAAGCTTTCTTT. Its translation: CASSQVRQGARRNTEAFF.

This rearrangement joins TRBV5-1 to TRBJ2-1; 8 bases match TRBD2. The V and J ends lost 3 bases and 8 bases, in that order; junction bases with no gene match: 10. This CDR3 contains 15 residues. Germline CDR1 is SGHRS and CDR2 is YFSETQ. DNA for the CDR3: TGCGCCAGCAGCTCGGTCAACGGGGGGGTGGATGAGCAGTTCTTC. This sequence encodes CASSSVNGGVDEQFF.

This rearrangement joins TRBV10-2 to TRBJ2-1, with TRBD2 as a possible D gene (5 bases). This CDR3 is 14 amino acids long. V lost 0 bases, J lost 8 bases, and 11 bases lay in between. Germline V gives CDR1 WSHSY, CDR2 SAAADI. CDR3 sequence reads: CASSESGRGYEQFF. The CDR3 nucleotides read TGCGCCAGCAGTGAGTCGGGCCGGGGATATGAGCAGTTCTTC.

The rearrangement joins TRBV18 to TRBJ2-3, with a possible D match to TRBD1 (5 bases). The ends were cut back, 5 bases at V and 6 bases at J, with 12 bases in the middle. There are 13 residues in the CDR3. The germline V gene has CDR1 KGHSH and CDR2 LQKENI. The DNA for the CDR3 is TGTGCCAGCTCAGGACACGCCGGGGATACGCAGTATTTT. Residues: CASSGHAGDTQYF.

This chain links TRBV29-1 with TRBJ2-2, with TRBD1 matching over 8 bases. CDR3 length equals 13 residues. The germline V gene encodes CDR1 SQVTM and CDR2 ANQGSEA. J gave up 3 bases and V 7 bases, and 4 bases lay outside the gene matches. The CDR3 coding sequence is TGCAGCGCCGACAGGGGTCACACCGGGGAGCTGTTTTTT. This gives the protein CSADRGHTGELFF.

The chain has TRBV10-2 and TRBJ1-5; TRBD1 matches 10 bases. Trimming took 6 bases from V and 3 from J; bases not matched to a gene: 5. Looked up from germline, CDR1 is WSHSY and CDR2 is SAAADI. This CDR3 is 15 amino acids long. CDR3 region: CASRDGQGVNQPQHF. The DNA for the CDR3 is TGCGCCAGCAGGGACGGACAGGGGGTCAATCAGCCCCAGCATTTT.

The rearrangement links TRBV9 to TRBJ2-1; 11 bases match TRBD1. The germline V gene encodes CDR1 SGDLS and CDR2 YYNGEE. J gave up 8 bases and V 0 bases, and 7 bases lay outside the gene matches. This CDR3 has 16 amino acids. CDR3 amino acids: CASSVEGGQGADEQFF. For the CDR3, the DNA is TGTGCCAGCAGCGTAGAAGGCGGACAGGGGGCCGATGAGCAGTTCTTC. The whole variable domain, filled in from reference TRBV9 and TRBJ2-1, reads DSGVTQTPKHLITATGQRVTLRCSPRSGDLSVYWYQQSLDQGLQFLIQYYNGEERAKGNILERFSAQQFPDLHSELNLSSLELGDSALYFCASSVEGGQGADEQFFGPGTRLTVL.

CDR3 in amino acids: CASSYSTGGYTF. DNA of the CDR3: TGTGCCAGCAGTTACTCGACTGGAGGCTACACCTTC. This rearrangement joins TRBV6-5 to TRBJ1-2; D not resolved. With 0 bases removed from V and 8 bases from J, the gap between germline ends came to 7 bases. CDR3 size: 12 residues. Germline-derived CDR1 and CDR2 are MNHEY and SVGAGI.

The chain has TRBV5-1 and TRBJ2-6; the match to TRBD2 covers 8 bases. V trimming: 6 bases; J trimming: 0 bases; junction bases outside the gene matches: 11. Germline V gives CDR1 SGHRS, CDR2 YFSETQ. This CDR3 contains 18 residues. The DNA of the CDR3 is TGCGCCAGCACCGGGGGGGGTGCGGCTAGCTCTGGGGCCAACGTCCTGACTTTC. Protein: CASTGGGAASSGANVLTF.

This sequence joins TRBV28 and TRBJ2-7; 7 nucleotides line up with TRBD2. CDR3 length: 15 amino acids. With V trimmed by 5 bases and J by 6 bases, 13 bases remained unmatched. Germline V gene data show CDR1 as MDHEN and CDR2 as SYDVKM. Here the CDR3 DNA reads TGTGCCAGCAGTACGTGGACTAGGAGGTCTGGCGAGCAGTACTTC. As protein: CASSTWTRRSGEQYF.